This T cell receptor beta chain is from a study of low-dose radiotherapy and immunotherapy resistance in tumors (dated by TCRdb to 2022 to 2024). Background on the whole study: Cohort 1 received 0.5 Gy per fraction every 2 weeks, with a prescribed total PTV dose of 6.5 Gy. No randomization into treatment groups was done for the people taking part in the trial. Starting on cycle 1 day 1, patients took 300 mg of aspirin by mouth once a day for four cycles. For Cohort 2, the dose was 1 Gy per fraction given every two weeks, adding up to 13 Gy in total across 26 weeks. Nivolumab was administered intravenously as a 240 mg flat dose every two weeks, and ipilimumab was administered intravenously at 1 mg/kg every six weeks. Eight patients were included in the translational analysis, namely three from the first dose cohort plus the first five from the second dose cohort. Intravenous cyclophosphamide at 200 mg/m2 was administered every two weeks, one day ahead of each radiation and immunotherapy administration.

Sequenced on an Illumina HiSeq 2500. To make first-strand cDNA, Superscript III was used along with a set of TRAV- and TRBV-specific primers so that both the TCRalpha and TCRbeta chains were covered. TCRs were amplified with Phusion for about 18 PCR cycles using a constant-region primer together with the adapter attached to the V primers. Amplification of the isolated mRNA was done with the MessageAmp II aRNA Amplification Kit, which involved a roughly 15-hour in vitro transcription at 37 degrees C. mRNA for TCR sequencing was isolated with the Dynabeads mRNA DIRECT Purification Kit. A second approximately 23-cycle Phusion PCR added indexed Illumina adapters, and products were purified with AMPure XP beads. As for how the authors treated the data: Using custom Perl scripts, TCR sequences that encoded the same protein were pooled, out-of-frame sequences were dropped, and the abundance of each clonotype was calculated. TCR sequences supported by only a single read were excluded from analysis. The metrics used to describe the repertoires included Shannon entropy, Gini index, clonality, richness, and the frequency of TCRs shared between repertoires. TCRdb redid the processing of the public reads, applying fastp at Q25 and MiXCR, and retained in-frame beta chains. Rows matching on CDR3 protein sequence are summarized as one entry with the most common DNA and genes. The V and J calls were determined by TCRdb, not by the authors. The sample table contains roughly 100,000 distinct CDR3 sequences; only one count was recorded for around 20% of them. The ten largest clones capture roughly 13% of the sample.

Clipping removes 6 bases from V and 3 bases from J, with 20 as the unmatched junction base count. The CDR3, from cysteine to phenylalanine, totals 18 residues. Solely the CDR3 DNA is kept, with 54 bases framed from the first base. Reading the germline V gene gives CDR1 MDHEN and CDR2 SYDVKM. The sample's time point label, in plain terms: after trial treatment. The treatment or condition label, as the study defines it: LDRT plus nivolumab, ipilimumab, low-dose cyclophosphamide and aspirin (RACIN trial). Donors were enrolled in RACIN, a single-arm phase I dose-escalation trial combining nivolumab, ipilimumab, aspirin, low-dose cyclophosphamide and low-dose radiotherapy. To be eligible, a patient needed to have an advanced solid tumor that was TIL-negative. The sample holds a few counts of this clonotype. The antigen it recognizes is unknown. No much larger clonotype is one base removed from it; base qualities were not supplied.

This clonotype originated in a female donor with ovarian cancer. Sequencing used PBMCs, obtained after low-dose radiotherapy plus immunotherapy. The chain joins TRBV28 to TRBJ2-7; 7 central nucleotides agree with TRBD1. The CDR3 sequence is CASRGNGQVSSSFYEQYF. The DNA is as follows: TGTGCCAGCAGAGGTAATGGACAGGTATCATCCTCCTTCTACGAGCAGTACTTC.